This T cell receptor beta chain was sequenced during a study of T cells expressing NK-cell markers. Synthesis of TCR beta cDNA relied on 5'RACE template switching carrying UMIs. TCRdb re-called the 5' RACE reads; one entry per CDR3 protein, DNA not given. Recorded here are approximately 460,000 distinct CDR3 sequences; the top ten clones represent 6% to 8%. CDR1 and CDR2 from the germline V gene are MNHEY and SVGAGI. The CDR3 loop spans 18 amino acids. The source of this sequence is a woman aged 18-70 years in good health. The chain uses TRBV6-5 and TRBJ1-2. The source material was blood T cells: a sorted CD56 or NKG2C T cell subset, CD4+ or CD8+ T cells, or bulk PBMC T cells (not recorded which). CDR3 sequence: CASTLLVGPADANYGYTF.